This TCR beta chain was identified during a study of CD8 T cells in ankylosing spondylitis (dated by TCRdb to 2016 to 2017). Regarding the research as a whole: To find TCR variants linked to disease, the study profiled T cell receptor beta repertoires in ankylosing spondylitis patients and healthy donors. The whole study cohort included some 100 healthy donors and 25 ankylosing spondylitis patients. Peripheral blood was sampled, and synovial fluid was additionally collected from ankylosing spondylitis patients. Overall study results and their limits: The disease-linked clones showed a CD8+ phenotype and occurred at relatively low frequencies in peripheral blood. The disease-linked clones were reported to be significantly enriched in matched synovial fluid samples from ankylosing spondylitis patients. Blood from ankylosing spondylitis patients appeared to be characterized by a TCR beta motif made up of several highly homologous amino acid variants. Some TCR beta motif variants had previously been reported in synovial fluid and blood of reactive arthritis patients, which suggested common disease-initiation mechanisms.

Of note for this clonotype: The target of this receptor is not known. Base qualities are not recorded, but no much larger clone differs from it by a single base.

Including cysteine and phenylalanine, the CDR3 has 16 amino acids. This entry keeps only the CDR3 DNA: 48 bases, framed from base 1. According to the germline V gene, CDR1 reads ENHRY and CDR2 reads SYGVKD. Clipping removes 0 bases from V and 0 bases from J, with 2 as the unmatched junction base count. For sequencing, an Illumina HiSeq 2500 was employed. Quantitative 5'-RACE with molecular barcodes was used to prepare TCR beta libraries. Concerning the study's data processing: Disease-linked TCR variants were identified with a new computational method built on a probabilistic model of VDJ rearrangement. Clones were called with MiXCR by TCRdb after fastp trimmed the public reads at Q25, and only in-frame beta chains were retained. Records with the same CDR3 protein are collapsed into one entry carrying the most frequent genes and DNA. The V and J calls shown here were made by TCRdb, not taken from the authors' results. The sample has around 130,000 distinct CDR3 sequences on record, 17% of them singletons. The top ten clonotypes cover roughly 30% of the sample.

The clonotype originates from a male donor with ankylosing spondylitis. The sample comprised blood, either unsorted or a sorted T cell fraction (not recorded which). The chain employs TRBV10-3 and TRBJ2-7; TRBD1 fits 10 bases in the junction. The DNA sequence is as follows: TGTGCCATCAGTGAGTCCGGGACAGGGGCCTCCTACGAGCAGTACTTC. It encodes CAISESGTGASYEQYF.